The 22 T cell receptor beta chains in this list originate from one sample, sequenced in a study of identical twins. In TCRdb, the 5' RACE reads were re-called with MiXCR into one record per CDR3 protein. The sample lists 500,000 to 600,000 distinct CDR3 sequences, 20% to 25% occurring once. These records were also assigned to another study, of T cells expressing NK-cell markers.

What was sequenced was CD4+ T cells sorted from blood. The receptors were gathered from a woman aged 18-30 years in good health.

The chain couples TRBV7-3 to TRBJ2-7; 7 nucleotides agree with TRBD2. The CDR3 contains 15 residues. Germline loops: CDR1 SGHTA, CDR2 FQGTGA. Trimming at V came to 0 bases and at J to 7 bases, leaving 9 bases not matched to a gene. This CDR3 is CASSLTGEGRREQYF. The CDR3 DNA is TGTGCCAGCAGCTTAACCGGGGAGGGTAGGCGGGAGCAGTACTTC.

The V and J genes are TRBV29-1 and TRBJ1-1; D gene ambiguous. V dropped 4 bases and J dropped 8 bases, with 14 bases sitting between them. This CDR3 is built from 12 residues. Germline V lookup: CDR1 SQVTM, CDR2 ANQGSEA. CDR3 residues: CSVGAVLNEAFF. In nucleotides, the CDR3 is TGCAGCGTTGGGGCGGTGCTAAACGAAGCTTTCTTT.

The chain combines TRBV11-2 with TRBJ2-3; D call uncertain. Trimming took 4 bases from V and 3 from J, leaving 8 bases between them. The CDR3 loop spans 13 amino acids. Germline loops: CDR1 SGHAT, CDR2 FQNNGV. The CDR3 protein is CASSSPYTDTQYF. DNA of the CDR3: TGTGCCAGCAGCTCCCCCTATACAGATACGCAGTATTTT.

This clonotype was counted a few times. The CDR3 DNA reads as TGTGCCAGCAGAGCGGAAGGCGAGACCCAGTACTTC. It codes for CASRAEGETQYF. This rearrangement joins TRBV9 to TRBJ2-5, with D maybe TRBD2 (5 bases). Germline V gene sequence: CDR1 SGDLS, CDR2 YYNGEE. This CDR3 is 12 amino acids long. V lost 5 bases and J 5 bases, leaving 10 bases between the germline ends. Supplemented by reference TRBV9 and TRBJ2-5, the full variable domain reads DSGVTQTPKHLITATGQRVTLRCSPRSGDLSVYWYQQSLDQGLQFLIQYYNGEERAKGNILERFSAQQFPDLHSELNLSSLELGDSALYFCASRAEGETQYFGPGTRLLVL.

This chain links TRBV3-1 with TRBJ2-1; TRBD2 matches at 8 bases. The CDR3 length is 15 residues. J gave up 8 bases and V 1 base, and 7 bases lay outside the gene matches. Germline values: CDR1 LGHDT, CDR2 YNNKEL (reference sequence). DNA of the CDR3: TGTGCCAGCAGCCAAGTCGGACTAGCCGAGGATGAGCAGTTCTTC. Its protein product is CASSQVGLAEDEQFF.

This clonotype was counted between two and nine times. This chain uses TRBV3-1 with TRBJ2-1; the D gene is possibly TRBD1 (5 bases). Trimming stripped 5 bases from V and 2 bases from J, with 10 bases between. The germline V gene has CDR1 LGHDT and CDR2 YNNKEL (reference sequence). The CDR3 is 14 amino acids. The CDR3 protein is CASSLQGTYNEQFF. CDR3 in DNA: TGTGCCAGCAGCTTGCAGGGTACCTACAATGAGCAGTTCTTC.

Many counts were recorded for this clonotype. The gene calls are TRBV12-3 or TRBV12-4 and TRBJ2-4; no definite D call. There are 12 residues in the CDR3. V was pared by 8 bases and J by 3 bases, with 8 bases between. CDR3 loop: CASRRGKNIQYF. The CDR3 DNA follows: TGTGCCAGCCGTCGAGGCAAAAACATTCAGTACTTC.

This clonotype turned up a few times. J is TRBJ2-7 and V is TRBV5-1, with 7 positions matching TRBD1. The germline CDR1 and CDR2 sequences are SGHRS and YFSETQ. The CDR3 is 18 residues long. V dropped 1 base and J dropped 2; count of bases not matched to a gene: 15. The CDR3, as DNA: TGCGCCAGCAGCTTGAGGGGGCCAAAGGGGATGGCCACCTACGAGCAGTACTTC. Its protein product is CASSLRGPKGMATYEQYF. Filled out from reference TRBV5-1 and TRBJ2-7, the complete variable domain reads KAGVTQTPRYLIKTRGQQVTLSCSPISGHRSVSWYQQTPGQGLQFLFEYFSETQRNKGNFPGRFSGRQFSNSRSEMNVSTLELGDSALYLCASSLRGPKGMATYEQYFGPGTRLTVT.

This clonotype has only a few counts. This chain links TRBV5-1 with TRBJ1-1; TRBD1 might be the D (5 bases). The CDR3 spans 14 residues. Germline V lookup: CDR1 SGHRS, CDR2 YFSETQ. Trimming stripped 4 bases from V and 6 bases from J, with 16 bases between. Here the CDR3 DNA reads TGCGCCAGCAGCGGGTACGGGACCGTCGCTGAAGCTTTCTTT. This sequence encodes CASSGYGTVAEAFF.

In its sample, this clonotype was seen many times. V usage is TRBV20-1 and J usage is TRBJ2-1; TRBD2 matches at 9 bases. The J segment lost 9 bases and the V segment lost 0 bases, leaving 12 bases of the junction unmatched. Germline V gene lookup returns CDR1 DFQATT and CDR2 SNEGSKA (reference sequence). The length of the CDR3 is 16 residues. The CDR3 loop reads CSARDLTAGGLSEQFF. The CDR3 nucleotides are TGCAGTGCTAGAGATCTTACAGCGGGGGGTTTAAGTGAGCAGTTCTTC.

There are a few counts of this clonotype. The chain is built from TRBV6-1 and TRBJ2-1; D is ambiguous. The V end lost 6 bases, the J end lost 7 bases, and 19 bases lay between the germline ends. The CDR3 contains 15 residues. The germline CDR1 and CDR2 sequences are MNHNS and SASEGT. The chain's CDR3 is CASRHTNSPWNEQFF. As DNA, the CDR3 is TGTGCCAGCAGGCACACGAACTCTCCGTGGAATGAGCAGTTCTTC.

The sample holds one count of this clonotype. The chain carries TRBV6-1 and TRBJ1-1; a weak D match, TRBD1 (6 bases). The V end was cut by 6 bases, the J end by 0 bases, with 14 bases between. The germline CDR1 and CDR2 sequences are MNHNS and SASEGT. The CDR3 consists of 15 residues. The CDR3 loop reads CASRGGGGLNTEAFF. The CDR3 DNA reads TGTGCCAGCAGGGGAGGGGGGGGCCTGAACACTGAAGCTTTCTTT.

This clonotype came up a few times. The chain recombines TRBV5-1 with TRBJ2-3; D uncertain. Germline CDR1 reads SGHRS; CDR2 reads YFSETQ. The CDR3 covers 13 residues. The V end lost 0 bases, the J end lost 4 bases, and 6 bases lay between the germline ends. CDR3 in amino acids: CASSLVGPDTQYF. In nucleotides, the CDR3 is TGCGCCAGCAGCTTGGTTGGACCAGATACGCAGTATTTT.

This clonotype was recorded at least ten times. The gene calls are TRBV29-1 and TRBJ1-1; maybe TRBD1 (6 bases). Per the germline V gene, CDR1 is SQVTM and CDR2 is ANQGSEA. With 4 bases removed from V and 4 bases from J, the gap between germline ends came to 19 bases. There are 15 residues in the CDR3. CDR3: CSVGNRVSSSTEAFF. The CDR3 DNA sequence: TGCAGCGTTGGAAACAGGGTTTCATCGAGCACTGAAGCTTTCTTT.

This clonotype has ten or more counts. The chain's CDR3 is CSVTFSYSGNTIYF. The CDR3 nucleotides read TGCAGCGTCACCTTCAGCTACTCTGGAAACACCATATATTTT. The chain uses TRBV29-1 and TRBJ1-3, with D uncertain. V was clipped by 6 bases and J by 0 bases, with 12 bases between them. This CDR3 region has 14 residues. From germline, CDR1 is SQVTM and CDR2 ANQGSEA.

V is TRBV6-5 and J is TRBJ2-7; TRBD2 might be the D (5 bases). The germline V gene encodes CDR1 MNHEY and CDR2 SVGAGI. This CDR3 comprises 15 residues. V gave up 2 bases and J gave up 1 base, with 12 bases separating them. For the CDR3, the DNA is TGTGCCAGCAGTTACAGTTATCGGGGATCCTACGAGCAGTACTTC. Residues: CASSYSYRGSYEQYF.

This clonotype has a count of ten or more. The chain combines TRBV2 with TRBJ1-6; tentative D call: TRBD1 (5 bases). CDR1 SNHLY and CDR2 FYNNEI come from the germline V gene. V was shortened by 3 bases and J by 6 bases, with 12 bases between the two germline ends. This CDR3 has 15 residues. The CDR3 spells CASSDSGTGNSPLHF. As DNA, the CDR3 is TGTGCCAGCAGTGATTCCGGGACCGGTAATTCACCCCTCCACTTT. Drawing the rest from reference TRBV2 and TRBJ1-6, the complete variable domain is EPEVTQTPSHQVTQMGQEVILRCVPISNHLYFYWYRQILGQKVEFLVSFYNNEISEKSEIFDDQFSVERPDGSNFTLKIRSTKLEDSAMYFCASSDSGTGNSPLHFGNGTRLTVT.

The chain couples TRBV7-2 to TRBJ2-3; no firm D call. V lost 3 bases and J lost 5, with 9 bases in between. CDR1 is SGHTA and CDR2 is FQGNSA in the germline V gene. There are 13 residues in the CDR3. The CDR3 DNA reads as TGTGCCAGCAGCTTGAGAGGAAAAGATACGCAGTATTTT. Translating it yields CASSLRGKDTQYF.

The chain is built from TRBV9 and TRBJ2-7; the match to TRBD2 covers 9 bases. Losses at the gene ends were 0 bases for V and 7 bases for J; bases not matched to a gene: 8. Germline V gene sequence: CDR1 SGDLS, CDR2 YYNGEE. This CDR3 is 15 amino acids long. CDR3 bases: TGTGCCAGCAGCGTAGGGGCTAGCGGGGATCGTGAGCAGTACTTC. It specifies CASSVGASGDREQYF.

This clonotype was found a few times. The J gene is TRBJ1-2, the V gene TRBV5-6; 7 nucleotides line up with TRBD1. Germline V gives CDR1 SGHDT, CDR2 YYEEEE. The CDR3 covers 15 residues. V trimming: 0 bases; J trimming: 4 bases; junction bases outside the gene matches: 6. The CDR3 is CASSLEQGIRYGYTF. In nucleotides, the CDR3 is TGTGCCAGCAGCTTGGAACAGGGGATACGCTATGGCTACACCTTC.

There are a few counts of this clonotype. V and J are TRBV20-1 and TRBJ2-1; TRBD1 matches 7 bases. The CDR3 totals 11 residues. The V and J ends lost 5 bases and 7 bases, in that order; junction bases with no gene match: 2. CDR1 and CDR2 (germline): DFQATT, SNEGSKA (reference sequence). CDR3: CSAGQVNEQFF. In DNA, the CDR3 is TGCAGTGCTGGACAGGTAAATGAGCAGTTCTTC.

This sequence joins TRBV20-1 and TRBJ2-7; D gene uncertain. CDR1 is DFQATT, CDR2 SNEGSKA, per germline (reference sequence). The CDR3 loop spans 12 amino acids. Trimming shortened V by 3 bases and J by 4 bases, and 10 bases separated the two germline ends. CDR3 residues: CSAREWSYEQYF. CDR3 coding DNA: TGCAGTGCTAGGGAGTGGTCTTACGAGCAGTACTTC.